This TCR beta chain was identified during a study of blood T cell repertoires in COVID-19. This clone was detected only a few times. TCRdb keeps only in-frame clones here, not all; method: immunoSEQ multiplex PCR. The sample contains over 85,000 clones, approximately 85% of which appear only once. Material for sequencing was peripheral blood. The source of this sequence is a woman at least 80 years old with COVID-19, enrolled during active disease.

CDR3 nucleotide sequence: TGCGCCAGCCGTCCAGGTCTCGACACTGAAGCTTTCTTT. Translation: CASRPGLDTEAFF. The chain employs TRBV4-1 and TRBJ1-1; D is unclear. This CDR3 contains 13 residues. Germline V gene data show CDR1 as MGHRA and CDR2 as YSYEKL. With 8 bases removed from V and 3 bases from J, the gap between germline ends came to 13 bases.